These 10 T cell receptor beta chains share one sample of origin, sequenced in a study of blood T cells in healthy people across ages. The second PCR ran about 6 to 12 cycles with a sample-barcoded 5' primer and J-beta primers. Via MiXCR, TCRdb re-called the 5' RACE reads, giving one row per CDR3 protein. Here the sample spans roughly 800,000 distinct CDR3 sequences, 58% being singletons. Sequencing input: blood. These receptors were taken from a man under 40 in good health.

This chain connects TRBV20-1 to TRBJ2-7; possibly TRBD1 or TRBD2 for D (6 bases each). The CDR3 length is 15 residues. Germline V gene sequence: CDR1 DFQATT, CDR2 SNEGSKA (reference sequence). Trimming left V 0 bases short and J 3 bases short, with 15 bases between. The DNA of the CDR3 is TGCAGTGCTAGAGATGAGTTCGGGGGCTACTACGAGCAGTACTTC. The encoded protein is CSARDEFGGYYEQYF.

The genes are TRBV18 and TRBJ2-7; either TRBD1 or TRBD2 may fit D (5 bases each). The end of the DNA is better explained by TRBJ2-5, so the J call may be wrong. The CDR3 totals 15 residues. Germline V gene data show CDR1 as KGHSH and CDR2 as LQKENI. The CDR3 region is CASSRRGLGEETQYF. CDR3 DNA: TGTGCCAGCTCACGAAGAGGCTTGGGGGAAGAGACCCAGTACTTC.

This clonotype was observed a few times. V is TRBV5-1 and J is TRBJ2-5, with 11 bases fitting TRBD2. After removal of 5 bases from V and 2 bases from J, the junction contained 2 bases not matched to a gene. Per the germline V gene, CDR1 is SGHRS and CDR2 is YFSETQ. The CDR3 is 14 amino acids. In DNA form, the CDR3 reads TGCGCCAGCAGGACTAGCGGGGTACAAGAGACCCAGTACTTC. Translated, it gives CASRTSGVQETQYF.

The chain links TRBV20-1 to TRBJ2-3; D gene uncertain. CDR3 size: 14 residues. Germline V gene sequence: CDR1 DFQATT, CDR2 SNEGSKA (reference sequence). V was shortened by 2 bases and J by 2 bases, with 11 bases between the two germline ends. In nucleotides, the CDR3 is TGCAGTGCTAGATACCCCTCGGTCACAGATACGCAGTATTTT. This translates into CSARYPSVTDTQYF.

The rearrangement joins TRBV2 to TRBJ2-1; 7 bases line up with TRBD2. Germline V gives CDR1 SNHLY, CDR2 FYNNEI. CDR3 size: 18 residues. The junction had 15 bases not matched to a gene; V was cut back by 4 bases and J by 3 bases. The CDR3 loop reads CASSALRPGREFYNEQFF. The CDR3 region has the DNA TGTGCCAGCAGTGCCCTCAGACCTGGGAGGGAATTCTACAATGAGCAGTTCTTC.

This chain joins TRBV6-1 and TRBJ2-7; D is ambiguous. This CDR3 is 15 amino acids long. Germline V gene lookup returns CDR1 MNHNS and CDR2 SASEGT. V dropped 5 bases and J dropped 4 bases, with 18 bases sitting between them. The CDR3 sequence is CASSTERVPRYEQYF. The CDR3 DNA follows: TGTGCCAGCAGTACCGAAAGGGTTCCAAGATACGAGCAGTACTTC.

The J gene is TRBJ2-7, the V gene TRBV30; 10 positions match TRBD1. Germline V gene sequence: CDR1 GTSNPN, CDR2 SVGIG (reference sequence). Trimming cost V 4 bases and J 1 base; bases outside gene matches: 7. CDR3 length: 15 residues. CDR3 sequence (DNA): TGTGCCTGGAATTCCCGGGACAGGGGATCCTACGAGCAGTACTTC. This codes for CAWNSRDRGSYEQYF.

The sample holds a few counts of this clonotype. The chain links TRBV3-1 to TRBJ1-2, with a weak D call TRBD1 (6 bases). Germline V lookup: CDR1 LGHDT, CDR2 YNNKEL (reference sequence). The CDR3 has 14 amino acids. The germline V and J ends were trimmed by 0 bases and 8 bases, with 13 bases remaining between them. DNA of the CDR3: TGTGCCAGCAGCCAAGATGGGGGGCCTCGGGGCTACACCTTC. Translation: CASSQDGGPRGYTF.

V is TRBV6-5 and J is TRBJ1-2, with 12 positions matching TRBD1. V lost 7 bases to trimming and J lost 8 bases; unmatched junction nucleotides: 8. Germline values: CDR1 MNHEY, CDR2 SVGAGI. CDR3 size: 14 residues. Written as DNA, the CDR3 is TGTGCCAGCATCGAGGGACAGGGGGCAGGGGGCTACACCTTC. This translates into CASIEGQGAGGYTF.

The rearrangement links TRBV6-1 to TRBJ2-3; TRBD2 is a possible D gene (6 bases). This CDR3 comprises 17 residues. Germline V CDR1 and CDR2: MNHNS, SASEGT. V was clipped by 3 bases and J by 0 bases, with 16 bases between them. The CDR3 DNA sequence: TGTGCCAGCAGTGAGTTTTTCGGGACTCCAAGCACAGATACGCAGTATTTT. It codes for CASSEFFGTPSTDTQYF.